This T cell receptor (beta chain) derives from a study of T cells in narcolepsy. The germline gives CDR1 MNHNS, CDR2 SASEGT. The V and J ends lost 6 bases and 1 base respectively, with 9 bases between them. The CDR3 contains 13 residues. Produced via immunoSEQ multiplex PCR; TCRdb's table is partial and in-frame only. The data contain fewer than 40,000 clones, more than 75% of them singletons. On this clone itself: What it binds is not known.

Study-wide points: Healthy controls reportedly lacked the autoreactive clonotypes serially found in patients' blood. Autoreactive clone sequences were missing from some blood memory CD4+ repertoires.

The sequence came from a human donor with narcolepsy. Input material: CD45RA- memory CD4+ T cells from PBMCs. V is TRBV6-1 and J is TRBJ1-2, with D possibly TRBD1 on 5 matching bases. The CDR3 loop is CASSRDLNYGYTF. The CDR3 bases are TGTGCCAGCAGCCGGGACCTTAACTATGGCTACACCTTC.